The rows below give T cell receptor beta chains drawn from one sample of a study of blood T cell repertoires in COVID-19. TCRdb's copy holds only in-frame clones and misses some; the assay was immunoSEQ multiplex PCR. The data contain around 120,000 clones, 83% of them singletons. The sequencing input was peripheral blood. The receptors were sampled from an elderly man with active or convalescent COVID-19. Each CDR3 is given with its conserved first and last residue. D genes are given only for firm matches. The size of a clone is reported for some rows only, either as once, few or many, or as a class for expanded clones.

size	V	D	J	DNA	CDR3
NA	TRBV4-2	NA	TRBJ2-1	TGTGCCAGCAGCCAAGTCCTAGGAGATGAGCAGTTCTTC	CASSQVLGDEQFF
NA	TRBV28	TRBD2	TRBJ2-7	TGTGCCAGCAGTTTCCGACCCGGGGGGTCGAACGAGCAGTACTTC	CASSFRPGGSNEQYF
once	TRBV7-2	NA	TRBJ1-2	TGTGCCAGCAGTCAGTTTGGGCCGAACTATGGCTACACCTTC	CASSQFGPNYGYTF
NA	TRBV10-3	TRBD2	TRBJ2-3	TGTGCCATCAGTCATGGGACTAGCCATCCAGATACGCAGTATTTT	CAISHGTSHPDTQYF
NA	TRBV2	TRBD1	TRBJ2-5	TGTGCCAGCAGAGATAGACAGGGGGCTGAAGAGACCCAGTACTTC	CASRDRQGAEETQYF
NA	TRBV5-1	NA	TRBJ1-1	TGCGCCAGCAGCACCCCAGGGGCGGCGAACACTGAAGCTTTCTTT	CASSTPGAANTEAFF
NA	TRBV7-2	NA	TRBJ2-2	TGTGCCAGCAGCTTAGCCCCCACTACGAACACCGGGGAGCTGTTTTTT	CASSLAPTTNTGELFF
NA	TRBV18	NA	TRBJ1-1	TGTGCCAGCTCCTCTGCAGGTTTGGACACTGAAGCTTTCTTT	CASSSAGLDTEAFF
NA	TRBV29-1	NA	TRBJ1-2	TGCAGCGTTGAAACGGGGCGGGGCTATGGCTACACCTTC	CSVETGRGYGYTF
few	TRBV7-2	NA	TRBJ1-4	TGTGCCAGCAGCTTAGTCTTTAATGAAAAACTGTTTTTT	CASSLVFNEKLFF
NA	TRBV5-6	TRBD1	TRBJ1-3	TGTGCCAGCAGCTTCTCGCCAACCGGGACAGGAGAGACTGGAAACACCATATATTTT	CASSFSPTGTGETGNTIYF
NA	TRBV6-5	NA	TRBJ1-3	TGTGCCAGCTGGAGACAGGCGGGAAACACCATATATTTT	CASWRQAGNTIYF
NA	TRBV5-1	NA	TRBJ2-2	TGCGCCAGCAGCCAGACAGGGAACACCGGGGAGCTGTTTTTT	CASSQTGNTGELFF
NA	TRBV7-3	NA	TRBJ1-2	TGTGCCAGCAGCTACGACAGGAACTATGGCTACACCTTC	CASSYDRNYGYTF
NA	TRBV28	TRBD2	TRBJ2-3	TGTGCCAGCAAGGGACTAGCGGATCGAGATACGCAGTATTTT	CASKGLADRDTQYF
NA	TRBV5-4	TRBD2	TRBJ2-1	TGTGCCAGCAGCTTGGGGGTACTAGCGGGGACCTACAATGAGCAGTTCTTC	CASSLGVLAGTYNEQFF
NA	TRBV5-1	NA	TRBJ1-2	TGCGCCAGCAGCTTGTGGGGGGATGGCTACACCTTC	CASSLWGDGYTF
NA	TRBV7-9	NA	TRBJ2-3	TGTGCCAGCAGCCAAGACGGGGTTAGCACAGATACGCAGTATTTT	CASSQDGVSTDTQYF
NA	TRBV9	NA	TRBJ2-1	TGTGCCAGCAGCGCGGGGTACTCCTACAATGAGCAGTTCTTC	CASSAGYSYNEQFF
NA	TRBV12-3/TRBV12-4	NA	TRBJ1-4	TGTGCCAGCAGTTTAGGCCGAGGGGAAAAACTGTTTTTT	CASSLGRGEKLFF
NA	TRBV2	TRBD1	TRBJ1-2	TGTGCCAGCAGTGAGGACAGGGGGGACTATGGCTACACCTTC	CASSEDRGDYGYTF
few	TRBV28	NA	TRBJ2-7	TGTGCCAGCAGTTTATCATATCTTGAGCGGACCTACGAGCAGTACTTC	CASSLSYLERTYEQYF
NA	TRBV30	NA	TRBJ1-1	TGTGCCTGGAGTGTAATGGGGCTGGATATGAACACTGAAGCTTTCTTT	CAWSVMGLDMNTEAFF
NA	TRBV9	NA	TRBJ2-1	TGTGCCAGCAGCGCGAGTCCCTCCAACTACAATGAGCAGTTCTTC	CASSASPSNYNEQFF
NA	TRBV6-6	NA	TRBJ1-2	TGTGCCAGCTCCCTCGGGATTCGGTATGGCTACACCTTC	CASSLGIRYGYTF
NA	TRBV30	TRBD1	TRBJ1-4	TGTGCCTGGAGTGTACAGGGGCTGACCGGGACAGGGCGTGAAAAACTGTTTTTT	CAWSVQGLTGTGREKLFF
NA	TRBV5-1	TRBD1	TRBJ2-1	TGCGCCAGCAGCGGTGGACAGGGCGATGAGCAGTTCTTC	CASSGGQGDEQFF
NA	TRBV27	NA	TRBJ2-7	TGTGCCAGCAGTTTGACCAGGGGCGAGCAGTACTTC	CASSLTRGEQYF
NA	TRBV19	NA	TRBJ1-5	TGTGCCAGTAGTATGCGGGAGGGGGATCAGCCCCAGCATTTT	CASSMREGDQPQHF
NA	TRBV14	TRBD2	TRBJ2-7	TGTGCCAGCAGCCAAGATCGGGGGGACGAGCAGTACTTC	CASSQDRGDEQYF
NA	TRBV7-3	TRBD2	TRBJ2-3	TGTGCCAGCAGCCCCTTAGCGGGGGGGACAGATACGCAGTATTTT	CASSPLAGGTDTQYF
NA	TRBV7-2	NA	TRBJ2-7	TGTGCCAGCAGCTTAGGACAGGAGAGCTACGAGCAGTACTTC	CASSLGQESYEQYF
NA	TRBV7-9	TRBD1	TRBJ1-1	TGTGCCAGCAGCCGAGACAGGGGTTACTTGGTCACTGAAGCTTTCTTT	CASSRDRGYLVTEAFF
once	TRBV5-6	NA	TRBJ1-2	TGTGCCAGCAGCAACGTCGGGGGAAACTACTATGGCTACACCTTC	CASSNVGGNYYGYTF
few	TRBV6-1	TRBD1	TRBJ1-6	TGTGCCAGCAGTGAAATGAGGCAGGGGGGCTCACCCCTCCACTTT	CASSEMRQGGSPLHF
NA	TRBV3-1/TRBV3-2	NA	TRBJ1-1	TGTGCCAGCAGCCAAGGGCAAATTCCAGGAGCTTTCTTT	CASSQGQIPGAFF
NA	TRBV12-3/TRBV12-4	NA	TRBJ2-1	TGTGCCAGCAGTTTTCAGGCTAATGAGCAGTTCTTC	CASSFQANEQFF
NA	TRBV10-3	NA	TRBJ2-7	TGTGCCACCAACAGGGAAAACAAGGGCGAGCAGTACTTC	CATNRENKGEQYF
once	TRBV4-2	NA	TRBJ2-5	TGTGCCAGCAGCCAAGATGGGACACGGGAGACCCAGTACTTC	CASSQDGTRETQYF
NA	TRBV7-9	NA	TRBJ1-1	TGTGCCAGCAGCTTAGGCTCGGTAGAGAACACTGAAGCTTTCTTT	CASSLGSVENTEAFF
NA	TRBV2	TRBD1	TRBJ2-7	TGTGCCAGCCTAGGGACAGGGTGGCGCGAGCAGTACTTC	CASLGTGWREQYF
few	TRBV14	NA	TRBJ2-2	TGTGCCAGCAGCCAAGTGGCTAGCTCTTACGGGGAGCTGTTTTTT	CASSQVASSYGELFF
NA	TRBV11-2	NA	TRBJ2-7	TGTGCCAGCTCCCAGTCCCAGGGGTGGGAGCAGTACTTC	CASSQSQGWEQYF
NA	TRBV5-1	TRBD2	TRBJ2-7	TGCGCCAGCAGCTTGGCCCCAAGCGGGACGTCCTACGAGCAGTACTTC	CASSLAPSGTSYEQYF
NA	TRBV11-2	NA	TRBJ2-7	TGTGCCAGCAGCTTCCAGGGTGAGCAGTACTTC	CASSFQGEQYF
NA	TRBV7-9	TRBD1	TRBJ2-3	TGTGCCAGCAGCCCCTCCCGGACAGGGATCACAGATACGCAGTATTTT	CASSPSRTGITDTQYF
NA	TRBV9	NA	TRBJ1-6	TGTGCCAGCAGCGGAGTGACCGGCGGTGGCTCCTATAATTCACCCCTCCACTTT	CASSGVTGGGSYNSPLHF
few	TRBV3-1/TRBV3-2	NA	TRBJ2-2	TGTGCCAGCAGCCAAGTAGCGACCGGGGAGCTGTTTTTT	CASSQVATGELFF
NA	TRBV6-5	NA	TRBJ2-7	TGTGCCAGCAGTTACTCCTGGACAACCTACGAGCAGTACTTC	CASSYSWTTYEQYF
NA	TRBV7-9	NA	TRBJ2-7	TGTGCCAGCAGCTTAGCGGACGACAGCGACTTAAGGGACGAGCAGTACTTC	CASSLADDSDLRDEQYF
NA	TRBV28	NA	TRBJ1-1	TGTGCCAGCTGCCTACTGGGCGGGGTCGGCACTGAAGCTTTCTTT	CASCLLGGVGTEAFF
few	TRBV4-3	NA	TRBJ2-7	TGCGCCAGCAGCCAAGAGGGGAGCTACGAGCAGTACTTC	CASSQEGSYEQYF
once	TRBV6-5	TRBD2	TRBJ2-4	TGTGCCAGCAGTTACTCAACCGCAGCGGGAGACATTCAGTACTTC	CASSYSTAAGDIQYF
NA	TRBV29-1	TRBD2	TRBJ2-7	TGCAGCGTTGAAGTCGGCGGGGGGGGGACCCTGTTACGGGTCCCCTACGAGCAGTACTTC	CSVEVGGGGTLLRVPYEQYF
few	TRBV5-8	NA	TRBJ1-5	TGTGCCAGCAGCTTGGCTGGCAGGGAACGTCAGCCCCAGCATTTT	CASSLAGRERQPQHF